These 30 T cell receptor beta chains were all obtained from the same sample, sequenced in a study of blood T cell repertoires in COVID-19. Using immunoSEQ multiplex PCR, the repertoire was profiled, and TCRdb retains in-frame clones only, with some absent. Of about 300,000 clones in the sample, about 86% were seen once. Sequenced material: peripheral blood. The receptors were sampled from a woman between 45 and 60 years old with acute or convalescent COVID-19.

This clone was counted only a few times. The chain recombines TRBV18 with TRBJ1-1; D is perhaps TRBD1 (5 bases). Deletions cut 4 bases from V and 5 bases from J, with 11 bases between. This CDR3 contains 13 residues. Germline CDR1 and CDR2: KGHSH and LQKENI. The CDR3 region has the DNA TGTGCCAGCTCACAGGCCAAGGGGACTGAAGCTTTCTTT. It codes for CASSQAKGTEAFF.

V is TRBV19 and J is TRBJ1-2, with D maybe TRBD1 (5 bases). This CDR3 has 12 residues. Germline assignment: CDR1 LNHDA and CDR2 SQIVND (reference sequence). V was shortened by 2 bases and J by 7 bases, with 8 bases between the two germline ends. The CDR3 DNA reads TGTGCCAGTAGTATATGGAGGGGTGGCTACACCTTC. It encodes CASSIWRGGYTF.

CDR3 region: CASSRLAGGGDEQFF. The CDR3 DNA is TGTGCCAGCAGCCGACTAGCGGGAGGGGGGGATGAGCAGTTCTTC. V gene TRBV5-4 combines with J gene TRBJ2-1; 14 bases align to TRBD2. Germline V gene lookup returns CDR1 SGHNT and CDR2 YYREEE (reference sequence). The V gene end was trimmed by 4 bases and the J gene end by 8 bases; junction bases not matched to a gene: 5. This CDR3 is 15 amino acids long.

J is TRBJ2-7 and V is TRBV6-5; possibly TRBD1 for D (6 bases). The CDR3 is 13 amino acids. Germline V gene data show CDR1 as MNHEY and CDR2 as SVGAGI. Deletions cut 6 bases from V and 2 bases from J, with 11 bases between. The CDR3: CASRRQVPYEQYF. The CDR3 DNA sequence: TGTGCCAGCAGAAGACAGGTGCCCTACGAGCAGTACTTC.

The V and J genes are TRBV2 and TRBJ2-5, with a weak D call TRBD2 (6 bases). The ends were cut back, 11 bases at V and 2 bases at J, with 18 bases in the middle. The germline gives CDR1 SNHLY, CDR2 FYNNEI. This CDR3 comprises 14 residues. This CDR3 is CAPGGTSKQETQYF. The CDR3, as DNA: TGTGCCCCCGGCGGGACTTCTAAACAAGAGACCCAGTACTTC.

V and J are TRBV3-1 (or the pseudogene TRBV3-2) and TRBJ1-1; 7 bases are a match to TRBD1. CDR1 and CDR2 (germline): LGHDT, YNNKEL (reference sequence). This CDR3 contains 16 residues. Trimming removed 3 bases from V and 5 bases from J; junction bases left unmatched: 12. The CDR3 sequence: CASSHKTGFAGTEAFF. CDR3 sequence (DNA): TGTGCCAGCAGCCATAAGACAGGGTTCGCGGGAACTGAAGCTTTCTTT.

The chain joins TRBV2 to TRBJ2-3, with TRBD2 identical over 8 bases. From germline, CDR1 is SNHLY and CDR2 FYNNEI. V lost 3 bases to trimming and J lost 10 bases; unmatched junction nucleotides: 9. This CDR3 spans 14 amino acids. The CDR3 region is CASSDVVAGGPQYF. The CDR3 nucleotides are TGTGCCAGCAGTGATGTGGTGGCGGGGGGCCCGCAGTATTTT.

This chain joins TRBV7-2 and TRBJ2-3, with TRBD2 matching 14 bases. Germline CDR1 and CDR2: SGHTA and FQGNSA. The CDR3 runs to 18 residues. The V gene end was trimmed by 1 base and the J gene end by 2 bases; junction bases not matched to a gene: 5. The CDR3 reads CASSLEPGLAGATDTQYF. The CDR3 coding sequence is TGTGCCAGCAGCTTAGAACCGGGACTAGCGGGGGCCACAGATACGCAGTATTTT.

The chain recombines TRBV4-3 with TRBJ1-2, with D possibly matching TRBD1 (5 bases). The CDR3 is 14 residues long. The V end was cut by 3 bases, the J end by 2 bases, with 10 bases between. Germline CDR1 LGHNA, CDR2 YSLEER. DNA of the CDR3: TGCGCCAGCAGCCATGAAAACAGGAACTATGGCTACACCTTC. Translated, it gives CASSHENRNYGYTF.

The V gene is TRBV7-2, the J gene TRBJ2-3, with a tentative D call TRBD1 (6 bases). This CDR3 contains 15 residues. The germline CDR1 and CDR2 sequences are SGHTA and FQGNSA. The V and J ends lost 5 bases and 3 bases respectively, with 15 bases between them. The CDR3 DNA reads TGTGCCAGCAGCCTGGACAGCCTTTTAACAGATACGCAGTATTTT. Translation: CASSLDSLLTDTQYF. The complete variable domain, with remaining parts taken from reference TRBV7-2 and TRBJ2-3, reads GAGVSQSPSNKVTEKGKDVELRCDPISGHTALYWYRQSLGQGLEFLIYFQGNSAPDKSGLPSDRFSAERTGGSVSTLTIQRTQQEDSAVYLCASSLDSLLTDTQYFGPGTRLTVL.

The genes are TRBV7-2 and TRBJ2-5; D is unresolved. In germline, CDR1 is SGHTA, CDR2 FQGNSA. The CDR3 spans 13 residues. V dropped 4 bases and J dropped 4 bases, with 10 bases sitting between them. The CDR3 bases are TGTGCCAGCAGCTCGCTGCGTCTAGAGACCCAGTACTTC. Amino acids: CASSSLRLETQYF.

The sample holds a few counts of this clone. This rearrangement joins TRBV6-1 to TRBJ1-3, with unresolved D. V was pared by 0 bases and J by 0 bases, with 6 bases between. This CDR3 spans 15 amino acids. CDR1 and CDR2 (germline): MNHNS, SASEGT. The CDR3 spells CASSEAPDSGNTIYF. CDR3 sequence (DNA): TGTGCCAGCAGTGAAGCTCCAGACTCTGGAAACACCATATATTTT.

The rearrangement joins TRBV23-1 to TRBJ2-7, with 7 nucleotides matching TRBD1. TRBV23-1 is sorted into the ORF group, with uncertain function. The CDR3 totals 13 residues. The ends lost 2 bases at V and 3 bases at J; junction bases unmatched: 1. The CDR3 DNA is TGCGCCAGCAGTCAAAACAGGGGCTACGAGCAGTACGTC. It codes for CASSQNRGYEQYV.

This clone was found once. The gene calls are TRBV6-5 and TRBJ1-2, with TRBD1 matching over 9 bases. Germline CDR1 and CDR2: MNHEY and SVGAGI. The CDR3 is 15 amino acids. The DNA for the CDR3 is TGTCAATCTCAGGAGGGACAGGGCGTCAACTATGGCTACACCTTC. It codes for CQSQEGQGVNYGYTF.

Here the CDR3 DNA reads TGTGCCAGTAGTATTGGGGGGGAAAGCTATGGCTACACCTTC. As protein: CASSIGGESYGYTF. The rearrangement links TRBV19 to TRBJ1-2, with D perhaps matching TRBD1 (5 bases). This CDR3 is built from 14 residues. Germline assignment: CDR1 LNHDA and CDR2 SQIVND (reference sequence). V dropped 3 bases and J dropped 4 bases, with 12 bases sitting between them.

The V gene is TRBV7-2, the J gene TRBJ1-5, with D unclear. V was pared by 0 bases and J by 7 bases, with 7 bases between. CDR3 length: 13 amino acids. Per the germline V gene, CDR1 is SGHTA and CDR2 is FQGNSA. CDR3 sequence reads: CASSLAVRQPQHF. DNA for the CDR3: TGTGCCAGCAGCTTAGCGGTCCGGCAGCCCCAGCATTTT.

The V and J genes are TRBV7-9 and TRBJ1-1, with 8 bases aligning to TRBD1. The CDR3 is 14 amino acids. Germline trimming cut 6 bases from V and 6 bases from J; bases unmatched to any gene: 9. The germline gives CDR1 SEHNR, CDR2 FQNEAQ (reference sequence). This CDR3 reads CASSFTTGDSEAFF. CDR3 nucleotides: TGTGCCAGCAGTTTTACGACAGGGGATTCTGAAGCTTTCTTT.

The CDR3 spells CASRPRGLETQYF. CDR3 coding DNA: TGTGCCAGCAGACCAAGGGGTTTGGAGACCCAGTACTTC. The J gene is TRBJ2-5, the V gene TRBV3-1 (or the pseudogene TRBV3-2), with D maybe TRBD1 (5 bases). Germline CDR1 is LGHDT and CDR2 is YNNKEL (reference sequence). The CDR3 runs 13 residues. V lost 6 bases to trimming and J lost 5 bases, with 13 bases between them.

J is TRBJ1-1 and V is TRBV12-3 or TRBV12-4; D might be TRBD1 (6 bases). The CDR3 is made up of 13 amino acids. V lost 5 bases and J lost 6, with 13 bases in between. The CDR3 sequence is CASSPRGGAEAFF. CDR3 sequence (DNA): TGTGCCAGCAGTCCCCGGGGGGGCGCTGAAGCTTTCTTT.

The gene calls are TRBV7-9 and TRBJ2-5, with D perhaps matching TRBD2 (5 bases). Trimming took off 6 bases at V and 1 base at J, with 21 bases between the two ends. Per germline, CDR1 SEHNR and CDR2 FQNEAQ (reference sequence). The CDR3 spans 17 residues. DNA of the CDR3: TGTGCCAGCAGTTATACCGGAGGCGAGCGCCGCCAAGAGACCCAGTACTTC. Translation gives CASSYTGGERRQETQYF.

The V and J genes are TRBV10-3 and TRBJ1-1, with D tentatively TRBD1 (5 bases). Trimming removed 0 bases at V and 3 bases at J, with 14 bases between. CDR1 and CDR2 from the germline V gene are ENHRY and SYGVKD. The CDR3 sequence is 16 residues long. CDR3 amino acids: CAISESDGTSYTEAFF. The CDR3 bases are TGTGCCATCAGTGAGTCGGACGGGACTTCTTACACTGAAGCTTTCTTT.

Turning to this clone: Other DNA variants within this sample encode the same CDR3. This chain connects TRBV11-2 to TRBJ2-5; D gene unclear. CDR1 is SGHAT, CDR2 FQNNGV, per germline. V was trimmed by 0 bases and J by 1 base, leaving 6 bases between them. This CDR3 comprises 14 residues. As DNA, the CDR3 is TGTGCCAGCAGCTTAGAGAGTGGCCAAGAGACCCAGTACTTC. Its translation is CASSLESGQETQYF.

V usage is TRBV5-1 and J usage is TRBJ2-5, with D possibly being TRBD1 (6 bases). CDR3 length: 14 residues. Germline V gives CDR1 SGHRS, CDR2 YFSETQ. V lost 2 bases and J 2 bases, leaving 10 bases between the germline ends. The CDR3: CASSFRTAQETQYF. The CDR3 DNA is TGCGCCAGCAGCTTTAGGACAGCTCAAGAGACCCAGTACTTC.

The chain recombines TRBV10-1 with TRBJ2-3, with 12 bases aligning to TRBD2. V gave up 10 bases and J gave up 0 bases; unmatched junction bases: 8. This CDR3 has 16 residues. Germline values: CDR1 WNHNN, CDR2 SYGVQD (reference sequence). CDR3 protein: CATRRTSGGSTDTQYF. The CDR3 DNA reads as TGCGCCACCCGAAGAACTAGCGGGGGGAGCACAGATACGCAGTATTTT.

The rearrangement links TRBV6-5 to TRBJ2-1, with 8 bases identical to TRBD1. The CDR3 is made up of 13 amino acids. V was pared by 6 bases and J by 9 bases, with 7 bases of the junction left unmatched. Germline V gives CDR1 MNHEY, CDR2 SVGAGI. CDR3 bases: TGTGCCAGCAGGGACAGGGAGAGAGTTGAGCAGTTCTTC. As protein: CASRDRERVEQFF.

The gene calls are TRBV5-1 and TRBJ2-7; 8 nucleotides agree with TRBD1. The CDR3 contains 15 residues. Looked up from germline, CDR1 is SGHRS and CDR2 is YFSETQ. The ends lost 0 bases at V and 3 bases at J; junction bases unmatched: 5. The CDR3, as DNA: TGCGCCAGCAGCTTGGGCCCGGACAGGGACTACGAGCAGTACTTC. Protein: CASSLGPDRDYEQYF.

The chain has TRBV6-5 and TRBJ2-3; 8 positions match TRBD2. After removal of 8 bases from V and 4 bases from J, the junction contained 8 bases not matched to a gene. The CDR3 contains 14 residues. Germline V gene lookup returns CDR1 MNHEY and CDR2 SVGAGI. The DNA for the CDR3 is TGTGCCAGCTGGATTAGCGGGAACGCAGATACGCAGTATTTT. Encoded protein: CASWISGNADTQYF.

The V and J genes are TRBV24-1 and TRBJ2-7; D is ambiguous. V lost 3 bases and J lost 0, with 11 bases in between. From germline, CDR1 is KGHDR and CDR2 SFDVKD. The CDR3 spans 15 residues. CDR3 in amino acids: CATSDPWSSSYEQYF. CDR3 bases: TGTGCCACCAGTGATCCCTGGTCGAGCTCCTACGAGCAGTACTTC.

CDR3 sequence reads: CASSFRQGEAFF. The CDR3 DNA reads as TGTGCCAGCAGTTTCCGACAGGGGGAAGCTTTCTTT. The chain uses TRBV27 and TRBJ1-1, with 8 bases that match TRBD1. Trimming at V came to 3 bases and at J to 8 bases, leaving 2 bases not matched to a gene. CDR3 size: 12 residues. The V gene's germline CDR1 is MNHEY and CDR2 SMNVEV (reference sequence).

This rearrangement joins TRBV29-1 to TRBJ1-2; weak D call: TRBD1 (5 bases). Per germline, CDR1 SQVTM and CDR2 ANQGSEA. V was cut by 6 bases and J by 5 bases, with 10 bases left in between. The CDR3 covers 11 residues. Here the CDR3 reads CSVRTLYGYTF. CDR3 sequence (DNA): TGCAGCGTCCGGACACTTTATGGCTACACCTTC.